Only one count was recorded for the clone carrying this TCR beta chain. Germline CDR1 and CDR2: MNHEY and SMNVEV (reference sequence). The CDR3 has 14 amino acids. The ends were cut back, 2 bases at V and 13 bases at J, with 18 bases in the middle. The data stem from a study of blood T cell repertoires in COVID-19. The method was immunoSEQ multiplex PCR; TCRdb's version includes in-frame clones alone and lacks a portion of them. The repertoire has roughly 290,000 clones, roughly 90% of them found once; the top ten carry about 1.7%. This chain links TRBV27 with TRBJ2-1; possible D gene TRBD1, 5 bases. Source material: PBMCs or T cells enriched from blood (not recorded which). This clonotype was obtained from a woman aged 40 to 50 who had recovered from COVID-19. CDR3 in amino acids: CASSLGVYWTNQFF. CDR3 DNA: TGTGCCAGCAGTTTAGGGGTGTACTGGACAAATCAGTTCTTC.